This T cell receptor (beta chain) was captured in a study of T cell repertoires in cytomegalovirus infection. In the study overall: Public TCR beta signatures indicated both CMV infection and matching HLA type.

This CDR3 has 22 amino acids. V shed 5 bases and J shed 9 bases, with 41 bases lying between them. TCRdb re-derived calls from the reads in MiXCR, one entry per CDR3 protein. The repertoire holds approximately 700,000 distinct CDR3 sequences, with under 40% as singletons. Sequencing was carried out using PBMCs. This chain uses TRBV12-3 or TRBV12-4 with TRBJ2-1, with D possibly TRBD2 on 6 matching bases. This clonotype originated in a human donor in good health (CMV status not recorded). Some clones in this sample may be carry-over from other donors' samples. The CDR3 DNA is TGTGCCAGCAGTACAATACCGTACTGGCGCGGGACTCCATCACGGGGAATGGGTGAGCAGTTCTTC. It is translated as CASSTIPYWRGTPSRGMGEQFF.